The present T cell receptor (beta chain) was sequenced within a study of regulatory T cells in long-lasting Graves disease. Regarding the study as a whole: Those with persistent Graves' had less TCR diversity than newly diagnosed patients.

This clonotype was seen a few times. Its antigen is unidentified. One end of the junction varies from germline; a read error may be responsible. Regarding time point: newly diagnosed GD, antithyroid drugs for less than 3 months. RNA isolated from PBMCs was used to make the TCR library. Staff took roughly 8.8 milliliters of peripheral blood and put it into EDTA tubes. Sequencing libraries for TCR beta were prepared with iRepertoire HTBI primers and Arm-PCR of CDR3 regions. TCRdb re-called the multiplex PCR reads through MiXCR, storing one row per CDR3 protein. The sample has around 480,000 distinct CDR3 sequences, 16% seen once; the top ten hold 9.5% to 15%. Germline V gene data show CDR1 as WNHNN and CDR2 as SYGVQD (reference sequence). This CDR3 is 14 amino acids long. Another study also made use of these data, one on T cells in Graves' hyperthyroidism and ophthalmopathy.

Sequencing was performed on peripheral blood mononuclear cells (PBMCs), taken at new diagnosis, from a patient treated with antithyroid drugs. The chain links TRBV10-1 to TRBJ1-1; D uncertain. The clonotype comes from a man in his forties or fifties with Graves disease. This chain's CDR3 is CASSAEGLNAEAFF. The CDR3, as DNA: TGCGCCAGCAGTGCGGAGGGTCTGAACGCTGAAGCTTTCTTT.